The present entry profiles one TCR beta chain with its context. Antigen unknown. This entry is derived from a study of T-cell memory formation after mild COVID-19. The overall study: TCR clusters were largely donor specific.

TCRdb recomputed calls from the 5' RACE reads with MiXCR, one row per CDR3 protein. Among around 300,000 distinct CDR3 sequences listed, roughly an eighth were seen once. Study-wide findings and caveats: Contracting CD4+ clones sat mainly in CM and EM; CD8+ in EMRA. There was a balanced CD4/CD8 profile in clones contracting day 15 to 85, and later expanders leaned CD4+.

CDR1 and CDR2 from the germline V gene are LGHNA and YSLEER. The V and J ends lost 0 bases and 0 bases respectively, with 5 bases between them. This CDR3 comprises 15 residues. The TCR originated in a man aged 18-30 years who had mild COVID-19 (a few samples of this study predate the infection). Cell type and time point are not known. The chain recombines TRBV4-3 with TRBJ1-4; D uncertain. Sequenced material: PBMCs or a T cell subset sorted from them (not recorded which). The CDR3 reads CASSQDLSTNEKLFF. CDR3 nucleotide sequence: TGCGCCAGCAGCCAAGATCTCTCAACTAATGAAAAACTGTTTTTT.